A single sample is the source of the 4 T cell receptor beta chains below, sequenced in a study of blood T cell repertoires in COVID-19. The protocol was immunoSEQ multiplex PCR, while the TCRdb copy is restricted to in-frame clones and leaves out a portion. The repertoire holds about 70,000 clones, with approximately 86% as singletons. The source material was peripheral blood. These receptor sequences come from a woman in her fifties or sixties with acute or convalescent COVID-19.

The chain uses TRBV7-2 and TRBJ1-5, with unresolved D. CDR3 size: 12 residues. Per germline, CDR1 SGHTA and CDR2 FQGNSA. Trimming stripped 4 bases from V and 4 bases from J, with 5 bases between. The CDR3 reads CASSSQNQPQHF. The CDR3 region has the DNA TGTGCCAGCAGCTCCCAAAATCAGCCCCAGCATTTT. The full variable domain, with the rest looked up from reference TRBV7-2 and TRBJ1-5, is GAGVSQSPSNKVTEKGKDVELRCDPISGHTALYWYRQSLGQGLEFLIYFQGNSAPDKSGLPSDRFSAERTGGSVSTLTIQRTQQEDSAVYLCASSSQNQPQHFGDGTRLSIL.

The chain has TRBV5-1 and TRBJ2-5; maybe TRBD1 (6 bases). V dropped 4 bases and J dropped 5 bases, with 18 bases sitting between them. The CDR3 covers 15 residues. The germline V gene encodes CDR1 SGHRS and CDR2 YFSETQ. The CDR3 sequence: CASSAQGLVGETQYF. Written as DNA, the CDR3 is TGCGCCAGCAGCGCCCAGGGGCTAGTCGGGGAGACCCAGTACTTC.

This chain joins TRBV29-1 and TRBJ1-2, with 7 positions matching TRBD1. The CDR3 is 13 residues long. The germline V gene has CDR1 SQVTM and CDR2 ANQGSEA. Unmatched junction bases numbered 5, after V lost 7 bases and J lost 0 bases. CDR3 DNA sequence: TGCAGCGCCATGGGACAGCCTAACTATGGCTACACCTTC. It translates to CSAMGQPNYGYTF.

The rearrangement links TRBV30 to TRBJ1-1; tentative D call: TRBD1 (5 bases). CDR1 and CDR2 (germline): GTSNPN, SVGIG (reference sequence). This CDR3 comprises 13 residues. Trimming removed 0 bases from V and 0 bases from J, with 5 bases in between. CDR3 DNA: TGTGCCTGGAGTGTACAGGTGAACACTGAAGCTTTCTTT. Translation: CAWSVQVNTEAFF.